This T cell receptor beta chain was sequenced for a study of cytomegalovirus exposure and HLA in healthy donors. Germline CDR1 reads SGHRS; CDR2 reads YFSETQ. V dropped 4 bases and J dropped 2 bases, with 12 bases sitting between them. This CDR3 has 14 amino acids. 13 Jbeta primers and 60 Vbeta primers were used for the PCR. Clones were sequenced by immunoSEQ multiplex PCR, and TCRdb holds only the in-frame ones, with some missing. The sample has approximately 100,000 clones; 70% to 80% are singletons. Study-wide findings and caveats: With later analysis, a missense DCLRE1C variant became linked to TCR beta V- and J-gene trimming. In terms of immune exposure information, only CMV serostatus was available.

Remarks on this clone: No antigen is known for it.

The sequence derives from a man between 45 and 60 years old in good health and CMV-seropositive. Material: PBMCs. The chain joins TRBV5-1 to TRBJ1-1, with a weak D call TRBD1 (5 bases). CDR3 coding DNA: TGCGCCAGCAGCCCCCTCGACAGTAACACTGAAGCTTTCTTT. Its protein is CASSPLDSNTEAFF.